Sequencing of this T cell receptor beta chain was carried out in a study of OX40 agonist ivuxolimab in advanced cancers. Background for the entire study: Ivuxolimab was a fully human IgG2 agonistic monoclonal antibody targeting the costimulatory receptor OX40 (CD134). The point of sequencing TCRbeta in the periphery was to test whether ivuxolimab changed TCR sequence diversity and drove clonal T-cell expansion. Prior anti-PD-1, anti-PD-L1 or anti-CTLA-4 therapy was permitted, and approximately 39% of dose-escalation patients had received checkpoint inhibitors. Intravenous ivuxolimab was administered to patients every 2 weeks at six dose levels: 0.01, 0.1, 0.3, 1.5, 3 and 10 mg/kg. The paper covers the monotherapy dose-escalation part of the phase I ivuxolimab trial, which included N of about 56 patients. Three dose-escalation patients achieved partial responses, one with hepatocellular carcinoma and two with cutaneous melanoma. Of the roughly 52 dose-escalation patients, hepatocellular carcinoma was present in approximately 20, melanoma in around 15, renal cell carcinoma in 9 and head and neck cancer in 9. A male proportion of 82.7% and a mean age of 60 years, ranging from 23 to 79, were recorded for the dose-escalation cohort.

In regard to this clone: This clone's antigen is unknown. No much larger clone is present one base from it, and per-base qualities are unavailable.

For sequencing of the TCRbeta CDR3 region, genomic DNA was extracted from the sorted cells. The immunoSEQ Assay was used for sequencing of TCRbeta CDR3 regions. TCRdb holds this immuneACCESS table with in-frame rearrangements only. Some clones are missing; in checked studies, unresolved V genes explain under half, and the rest has no known cause. The sample data list more than 75,000 clones, and approximately 91% of these were observed just once. The ten top clones hold 0.8% to 1% of the sample. The germline V gene (reference sequence) sets CDR1 to LNHDA and CDR2 to SQIVND. Including the terminal cysteine and phenylalanine, the CDR3 comprises 17 residues. The entry retains the CDR3 DNA only, 51 bases that are in frame from base 1. V sheds 10 bases and J sheds 2 bases, leaving 23 bases between their ends. Patients with autoimmune disease history or receiving systemic immunosuppression were excluded from the trial. Peripheral blood for TCR sequencing was collected from all dose cohorts at baseline, on cycle 4 day 1, and on cycle 7 day 1. Samples came from an open-label, multicenter, first-in-human phase I dose-escalation trial of ivuxolimab. The trial enrolled adults with locally advanced or metastatic head and neck squamous cell, hepatocellular, melanoma or renal cell carcinoma. Before TCR sequencing, CD4+ T cells and CD8+ T cells from peripheral blood were sorted into separate populations.

What the work shows at the level of the full study, not this receptor alone: Antigen specificity was not determined for the clonally expanded peripheral T cells. On average, CD8+ T cells showed more expanded clones than CD4+ T cells after ivuxolimab. Low levels of normalized T-cell clonal expansion were also shown by some nonresponding patients. At doses of 0.1 to 3.0 mg/kg, clonal expansion of both CD4+ and CD8+ blood T cells was observed from baseline to week 6. In partial responders in the 0.1-3.0 mg/kg groups, normalized peripheral clonal expansion was found to be among the lowest, especially among CD8+ T cells.

The rearrangement combines TRBV19 with TRBJ2-2, with the D call tentatively TRBD1 or TRBD2, each fitting 6 bases. This TCR came from an adult with an advanced solid tumor such as melanoma, head and neck, liver or kidney cancer. The specimen comprised CD4+ or CD8+ T cells sorted from blood, sampled in a trial of the OX40 agonist ivuxolimab. The DNA reads as follows: TGTGCCACCAGGGGTACGTACGGGACTTTAAACACCGGGGAGCTGTTTTTT. It is translated as CATRGTYGTLNTGELFF.